The T cell receptor beta chain described here comes from a study of cytomegalovirus exposure and HLA in healthy donors. Whole-study results and caveats: Some TCR beta chains (more than 150 of them) were listed as cytomegalovirus-associated. A later analysis linked some 18,000 TCR beta sequences to HLA alleles at 0.05 false discovery rate.

Germline V CDR1 and CDR2: GTSNPN, SVGIG (reference sequence). CDR3 size: 15 residues. Trimming removed 8 bases from V and 5 bases from J; junction bases left unmatched: 11. The PCR contained 60 Vbeta and 13 Jbeta primers. Some clones are missing from TCRdb's copy, which holds only in-frame ones; the method was immunoSEQ multiplex PCR. The table lists 150,000 to 200,000 clones, 77% of them singletons. A remark on this clone: Its specificity is unknown. The same CDR3 is also encoded by other DNA sequences in this sample.

This rearrangement joins TRBV30 to TRBJ2-5; TRBD2 matches at 13 bases. The sequenced sample consisted of PBMCs. The source is a woman in her twenties or thirties in good health and CMV-seronegative. The CDR3 reads CALQTSGRAGETQYF. The CDR3 bases are TGTGCCCTACAAACTAGCGGGAGGGCCGGGGAGACCCAGTACTTC.